The clone carrying this TCR beta chain was found many times. Its antigen remains unidentified. This entry belongs to a study of naive and memory T cell subsets. Two oligonucleotides, mixed equimolar, formed the beta constant-region primer covering TRBC1 and TRBC2. Ligated cDNA was amplified by four rounds of PCR with nested alpha and beta constant-region primers and SP2. The cDNA 3' end received a ligated single-stranded oligonucleotide carrying the SP2 primer and a 12-nucleotide UMI. TCRdb recomputed calls from the UMI-ligation and nested PCR reads with MiXCR, one row per CDR3 protein. The sample lists over 100,000 distinct CDR3 sequences; around 15% were seen once. CMV status came from CD4+ IFNgamma after overnight CMV lysate stimulation. This CDR3 spans 14 amino acids. Between the trimmed V and J ends, which lost 0 bases and 3 bases, there was a span of 8 bases. The germline V gene encodes CDR1 LGHNA and CDR2 YSLEER.

Study outcomes and limitations: Naive repertoires, especially CD8, held a few larger clonotypes, possibly memory cells re-expressing CD45RA. Naive and memory subsets had different power law exponents for TCR abundance. Activation and differentiation may alter RNA-based TCR counts.

The clonotype originates from a human donor in good health. Sequenced input: naive CD8+ T cells from blood. The genes are TRBV4-3 and TRBJ2-5; tentatively, D is TRBD1 (5 bases). Here the CDR3 reads CASSQDSTEETQYF. CDR3 sequence (DNA): TGCGCCAGCAGCCAAGATTCGACAGAAGAGACCCAGTACTTC.